The clone carrying this T cell receptor beta chain was recorded once. The CDR3 is 14 residues long. Germline CDR1 and CDR2: SGHRS and YFSETQ. Trimming took 1 base from V and 3 from J; bases not matched to a gene: 1. The data derive from a study of tumor-infiltrating lymphocytes in localized non-small cell lung cancer. Some clones are missing from TCRdb's copy, which holds only in-frame ones; the method was immunoSEQ multiplex PCR. The sample lists about 12,000 clones, 80% seen once, with around an eighth in the top ten. This TCR was sampled from a human donor with non-small cell lung cancer. The J gene is TRBJ2-7, the V gene TRBV5-1; 10 bases are shared with TRBD1. The sequencing input was lung tumor tissue. In DNA, the CDR3 is TGCGCCAGCAGCTTGAGGACAGGGGGCTACGAGCAGTACTTC. Its protein is CASSLRTGGYEQYF.